The sequence of this T cell receptor beta chain was determined in a study of blood T cells in healthy people across ages. Primed by a sample-barcoded 5' primer and a J-beta primer mix, a second PCR proceeded for 7 to 11 cycles. All samples gave at least 2.5 million CDR3-containing paired-end reads. A single record per CDR3 protein comes from TCRdb applying MiXCR to the 5' RACE reads. The repertoire holds some 1.5 million distinct CDR3 sequences, with 28% as singletons. Donors ranged from roughly 6 to 100 years old and were healthy Caucasians in Russia. The germline V gene has CDR1 LGHNA and CDR2 YNFKEQ. The CDR3 loop spans 14 amino acids. V lost 0 bases to trimming and J lost 4 bases, with 6 bases between them.

This rearrangement joins TRBV4-2 to TRBJ1-4; D not certain. This sequence originates from a woman in her twenties or thirties in good health. The sample comprised blood. The CDR3, as DNA: TGTGCCAGCAGCCAAGATCACAGTAATGAAAAACTGTTTTTT. It encodes CASSQDHSNEKLFF.